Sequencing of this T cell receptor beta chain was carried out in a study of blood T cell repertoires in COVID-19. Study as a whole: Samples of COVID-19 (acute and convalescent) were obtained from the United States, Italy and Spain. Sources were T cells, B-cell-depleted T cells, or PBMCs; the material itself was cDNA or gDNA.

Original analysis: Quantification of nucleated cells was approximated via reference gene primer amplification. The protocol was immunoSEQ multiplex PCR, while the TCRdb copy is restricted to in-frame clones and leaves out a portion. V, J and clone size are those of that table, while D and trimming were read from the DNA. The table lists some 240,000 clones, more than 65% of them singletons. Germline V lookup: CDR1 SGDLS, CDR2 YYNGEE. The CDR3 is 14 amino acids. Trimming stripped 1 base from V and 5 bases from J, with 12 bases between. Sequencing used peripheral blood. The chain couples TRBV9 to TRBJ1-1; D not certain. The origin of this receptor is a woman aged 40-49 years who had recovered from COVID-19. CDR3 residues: CASSVTPRLTEAFF. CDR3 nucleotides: TGTGCCAGCAGCGTAACTCCGCGTTTGACTGAAGCTTTCTTT.